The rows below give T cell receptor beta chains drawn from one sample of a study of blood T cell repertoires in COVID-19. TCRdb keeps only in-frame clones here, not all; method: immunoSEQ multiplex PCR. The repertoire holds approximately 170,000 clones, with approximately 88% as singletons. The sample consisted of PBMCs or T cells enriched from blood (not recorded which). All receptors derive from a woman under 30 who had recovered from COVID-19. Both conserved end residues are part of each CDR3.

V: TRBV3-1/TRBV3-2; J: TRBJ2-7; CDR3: CASSPSGSFIHEQYF
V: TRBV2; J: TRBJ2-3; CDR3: CASSTGGSTDTQYF
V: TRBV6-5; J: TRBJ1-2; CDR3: CASSYRVEYGYTF
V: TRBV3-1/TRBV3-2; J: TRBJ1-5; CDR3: CASSQTGINQPQHF
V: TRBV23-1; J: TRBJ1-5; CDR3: CASSQSCPRSGQPQHF
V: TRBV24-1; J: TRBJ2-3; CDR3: CATSGRGWYSGGEKTDTQYF
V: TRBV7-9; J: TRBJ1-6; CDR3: CASSPTTGVESPLHF
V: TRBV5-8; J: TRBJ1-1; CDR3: CASSLGRIWAGAMNTEAFF
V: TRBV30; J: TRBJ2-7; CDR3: CAWAGLAASYEQYF
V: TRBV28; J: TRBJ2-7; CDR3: CASSPDREVLGYEQYF
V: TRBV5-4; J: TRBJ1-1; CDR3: CASSSRDGGTEAFF
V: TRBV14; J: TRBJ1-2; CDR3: CASSQGGQGINYGYTF
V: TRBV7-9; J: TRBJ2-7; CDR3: CASSPGGGASFEQYF
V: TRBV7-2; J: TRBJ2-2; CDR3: CASSLWTSGGASERELFF
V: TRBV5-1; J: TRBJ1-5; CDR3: CASSLGQGDQPQHF